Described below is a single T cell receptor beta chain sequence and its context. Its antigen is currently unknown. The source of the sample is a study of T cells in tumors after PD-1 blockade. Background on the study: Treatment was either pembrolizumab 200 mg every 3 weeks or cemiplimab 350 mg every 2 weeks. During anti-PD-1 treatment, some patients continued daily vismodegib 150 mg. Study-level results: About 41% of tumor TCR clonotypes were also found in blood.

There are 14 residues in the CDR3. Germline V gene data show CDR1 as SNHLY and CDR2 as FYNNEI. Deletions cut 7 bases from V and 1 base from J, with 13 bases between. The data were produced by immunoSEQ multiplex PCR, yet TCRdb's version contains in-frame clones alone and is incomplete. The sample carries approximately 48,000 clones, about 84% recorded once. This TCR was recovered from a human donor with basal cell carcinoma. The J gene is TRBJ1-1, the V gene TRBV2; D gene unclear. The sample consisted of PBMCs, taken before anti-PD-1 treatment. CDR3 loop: CASIWGVGNTEAFF. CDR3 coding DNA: TGTGCCAGCATATGGGGAGTGGGGAACACTGAAGCTTTCTTT.